This T cell receptor (beta chain) came from a study of blood T cells in healthy people across ages. Study-level results: Age advanced and TCR beta diversity per million T cells fell, roughly linearly.

CDR3 length equals 14 residues. The germline gives CDR1 SNHLY, CDR2 FYNNEI. There were healthy Caucasian individuals from Russia, aged roughly 6 to 90, serving as donors. The authors ran a second PCR of about 6 to 11 cycles using a sample-barcoded 5' primer and a J-beta primer mix. A tag from a template-switch adaptor with 12 random nucleotides marked each cDNA molecule. Each CDR3 protein gets one entry after TCRdb re-called the 5' RACE reads with MiXCR. Of about 1.5 million distinct CDR3 sequences listed, about 42% were seen once; the top ten hold more than 4%. In regard to this clonotype: Its target is not known.

This chain uses TRBV2 with TRBJ2-1; 8 positions agree with TRBD2. The J call may be incorrect, as the DNA end agrees better with TRBJ2-7. This TCR was sampled from a woman aged 18-29 years in good health. The sequenced sample was blood. The CDR3 DNA reads as TGTGCCAGCAGCACCGGGACTAGGTACAATGAGCAGTACTTC. Amino acids: CASSTGTRYNEQYF.